A single T cell receptor (beta chain) is shown here with its context. This sample stems from a study of Graves' ophthalmopathy and Graves' hyperthyroidism. The authors amplified TCR beta CDR3 regions, and they did so from RNA transcripts for repertoire sequencing. In the first round, RT-PCR was carried out with HTBI primers, and a multiplex PCR formed the second round. TCRdb itself ran the multiplex PCR reads through MiXCR, one entry per CDR3 protein. The data contain 200,000 to 300,000 distinct CDR3 sequences, about 47% of them singletons. This TCR was sampled from an adult man with Graves' ophthalmopathy. The sample comprised peripheral blood.

The CDR3 region is CASSLQGTFSYTF. For the CDR3, the DNA is TGTGCCAGCAGTTTACAGGGGACGTTTAGCTACACCTTC. The chain employs TRBV12-3 or TRBV12-4 and TRBJ1-2; a weak D match, TRBD1 (6 bases). The CDR3 covers 13 residues. With 2 bases removed from V and 9 bases from J, the gap between germline ends came to 13 bases.